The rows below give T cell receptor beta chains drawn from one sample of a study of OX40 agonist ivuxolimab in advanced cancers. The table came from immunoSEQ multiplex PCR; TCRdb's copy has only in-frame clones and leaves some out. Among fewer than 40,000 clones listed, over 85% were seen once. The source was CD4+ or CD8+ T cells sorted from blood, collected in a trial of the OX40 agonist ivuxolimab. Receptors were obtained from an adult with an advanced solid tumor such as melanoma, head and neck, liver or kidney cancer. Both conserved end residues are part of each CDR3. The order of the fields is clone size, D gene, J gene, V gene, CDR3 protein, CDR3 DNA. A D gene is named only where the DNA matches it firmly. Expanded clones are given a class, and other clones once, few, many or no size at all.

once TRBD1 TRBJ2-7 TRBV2 CASIPGQEYEQYF TGTGCCAGCATTCCGGGACAGGAATACGAGCAGTACTTC
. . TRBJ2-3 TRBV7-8 CASSREGYGTDTQYF TGTGCCAGCAGCAGAGAGGGATACGGCACAGATACGCAGTATTTT
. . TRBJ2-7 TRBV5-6 CASSLAGTGAYEQYF TGTGCCAGCAGCTTGGCCGGGACTGGTGCCTACGAGCAGTACTTC
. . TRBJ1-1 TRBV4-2 CASSQGSGFDTEAFF TGTGCCAGCAGCCAAGGGTCCGGGTTTGACACTGAAGCTTTCTTT
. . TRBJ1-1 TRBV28 CASSLTLGMNTEAFF TGTGCCAGCAGTTTAACCCTAGGGATGAACACTGAAGCTTTCTTT
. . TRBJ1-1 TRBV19 CASTPYYGGVNTEAFF TGTGCCAGTACCCCTTATTATGGGGGGGTCAACACTGAAGCTTTCTTT
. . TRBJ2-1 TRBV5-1 CASSYPGDVKDSYNEQFF TGCGCCAGCAGCTACCCGGGGGATGTTAAGGACTCCTACAATGAGCAGTTCTTC
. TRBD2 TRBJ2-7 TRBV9 CASSGRTSGAYEQYF TGTGCCAGCAGCGGTCGGACTAGCGGGGCCTACGAGCAGTACTTC
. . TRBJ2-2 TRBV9 CASSDASRGTPNTGELFF TGTGCCAGCAGCGACGCTTCCCGAGGGACACCGAACACCGGGGAGCTGTTTTTT
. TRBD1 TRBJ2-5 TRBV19 CASSNRDRGAQETQYF TGTGCCAGTAGTAACCGGGACAGGGGAGCCCAAGAGACCCAGTACTTC
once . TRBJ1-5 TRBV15 CATREANQPQHF TGTGCCACCAGAGAGGCAAATCAGCCCCAGCATTTT
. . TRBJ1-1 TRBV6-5 CASSYPDQTEAFF TGTGCCAGCAGTTACCCCGATCAAACTGAAGCTTTCTTT
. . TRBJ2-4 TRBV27 CASSLSGRWAKNIQYF TGTGCCAGCAGTTTATCGGGCCGATGGGCCAAAAACATTCAGTACTTC
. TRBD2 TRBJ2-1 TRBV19 CASSIGPLAGSYNEQFF TGTGCCAGTAGTATAGGACCACTAGCGGGGTCTTACAATGAGCAGTTCTTC
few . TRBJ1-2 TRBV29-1 CSVRLNYGYTF TGCAGCGTTCGGTTAAACTATGGCTACACCTTC
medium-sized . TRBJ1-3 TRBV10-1 CASSADLSGNTIYF TGCGCCAGCAGTGCCGACCTCTCTGGAAACACCATATATTTT
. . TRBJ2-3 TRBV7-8 CASSSRGSSTDTQYF TGTGCCAGCAGTTCAAGGGGCAGTAGCACAGATACGCAGTATTTT
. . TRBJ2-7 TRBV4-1 CASSRRDLDYEQYF TGCGCCAGCAGCCGCCGGGACTTGGACTACGAGCAGTACTTC
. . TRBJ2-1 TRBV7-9 CASSPKTGQSEQFF TGTGCCAGCAGCCCGAAAACTGGACAGTCTGAGCAGTTCTTC
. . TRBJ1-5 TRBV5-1 CASSPAGTLGQPQHF TGCGCCAGCAGCCCCGCCGGGACCCTGGGACAGCCCCAGCATTTT
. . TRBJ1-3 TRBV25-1 CASSEYWQGDSPGNTIYF TGTGCCAGCAGTGAATATTGGCAGGGTGACTCCCCTGGAAACACCATATATTTT
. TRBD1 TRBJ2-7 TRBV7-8 CASSLGWSQGGTFLYEQYF TGTGCCAGCAGCTTAGGATGGTCACAGGGGGGAACTTTTCTCTACGAGCAGTACTTC
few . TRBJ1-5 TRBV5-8 CASSLNQPQHF TGTGCCAGCAGCTTGAATCAGCCCCAGCATTTT